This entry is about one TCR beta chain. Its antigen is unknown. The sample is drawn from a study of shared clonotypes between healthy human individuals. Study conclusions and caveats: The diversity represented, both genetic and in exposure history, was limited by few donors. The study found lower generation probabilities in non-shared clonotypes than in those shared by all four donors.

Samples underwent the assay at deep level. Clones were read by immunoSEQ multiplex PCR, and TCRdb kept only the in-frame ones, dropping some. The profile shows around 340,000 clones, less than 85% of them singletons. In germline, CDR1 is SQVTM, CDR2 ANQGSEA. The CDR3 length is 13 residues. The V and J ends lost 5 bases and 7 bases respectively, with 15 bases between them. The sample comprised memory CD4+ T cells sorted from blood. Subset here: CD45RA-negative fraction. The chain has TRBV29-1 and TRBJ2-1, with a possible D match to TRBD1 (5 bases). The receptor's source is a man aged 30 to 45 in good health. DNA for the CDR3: TGCAGCGTTTGGGGCTCCGCCGGGAATGAGCAGTTCTTC. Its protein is CSVWGSAGNEQFF.